This TCR beta chain was profiled in a study of T cell responses to AZD1222 COVID-19 vaccine. Profiling relied on immunoSEQ multiplex PCR, and the TCRdb table lists in-frame clones only, not all of them. This repertoire shows 100,000 to 150,000 clones, just over 85% found once; its top ten account for around 12%. This CDR3 is 13 amino acids long. V lost 3 bases to trimming and J lost 6 bases; unmatched junction nucleotides: 6. Per the germline V gene, CDR1 is SQVTM and CDR2 is ANQGSEA. Here the sequenced sample was peripheral blood, taken on day 0 of AZD1222 vaccination. The chain uses TRBV29-1 and TRBJ2-3; 7 bases are a match to TRBD1. The receptor was derived from an adult in good health. Here the CDR3 DNA reads TGCAGCGTTGATCGGCAGGGGGTGGATACGCAGTATTTT. Encoded protein: CSVDRQGVDTQYF.